This TCR beta chain was sequenced during a study of blood T cells in healthy people across ages. Study-level results: No conclusive comparison of naive versus antigen-experienced cells was possible with unsorted PBMCs.

In regard to this clonotype: Its antigen remains unknown.

The CDR3 spans 15 residues. The V and J ends lost 4 bases and 0 bases respectively, with 10 bases between them. Per germline, CDR1 MRHNA and CDR2 SNTAGT. The authors ran a second PCR of about 7 to 12 cycles using a sample-barcoded 5' primer and a J-beta primer mix. Individual samples furnished no less than 2.5 million CDR3-containing paired-end reads apiece. Each CDR3 protein gets one entry after TCRdb re-called the 5' RACE reads with MiXCR. Counted here are about a million distinct CDR3 sequences, around 49% occurring once; the ten biggest clones make up around 15%. Sequenced sample: blood. This chain connects TRBV6-4 to TRBJ2-1, with D unresolved. This receptor was identified in a man aged 25 to 45 in good health. Here the CDR3 reads CASSALSDSYNEQFF. The DNA of the CDR3 is TGTGCCAGCAGTGCCCTCAGCGACTCCTACAATGAGCAGTTCTTC.